Below are 2 T cell receptor beta chains sequenced from a single sample in a study of cytomegalovirus exposure and HLA in healthy donors. PCR used 60 Vbeta primers and 13 Jbeta primers. Sequencing was performed with immunoSEQ multiplex PCR; in TCRdb, only in-frame clones are kept and a portion is missing. In the table there are roughly 170,000 clones, about 78% of which are singletons. The sample taken for sequencing was PBMCs. These receptors all come from a woman in her forties or fifties in good health and CMV-seropositive.

This clone was recorded only once. The gene calls are TRBV19 and TRBJ1-3; D gene uncertain. The germline CDR1 and CDR2 sequences are LNHDA and SQIVND (reference sequence). V gave up 7 bases and J gave up 2 bases, with 12 bases separating them. This CDR3 is built from 14 residues. CDR3 loop: CASKAGRTGNTIYF. CDR3 coding DNA: TGTGCCAGTAAGGCGGGTAGGACTGGAAACACCATATATTTT.

CDR3 nucleotide sequence: TGTGCCAGCTCACCACGCGGCGGGCCCTACGAGCAGTACTTC. It is translated as CASSPRGGPYEQYF. The chain carries TRBV18 and TRBJ2-7; D is perhaps TRBD2 (5 bases). CDR3 length equals 14 residues. Trimming stripped 1 base from V and 2 bases from J, with 9 bases between. In germline, CDR1 is KGHSH, CDR2 LQKENI.